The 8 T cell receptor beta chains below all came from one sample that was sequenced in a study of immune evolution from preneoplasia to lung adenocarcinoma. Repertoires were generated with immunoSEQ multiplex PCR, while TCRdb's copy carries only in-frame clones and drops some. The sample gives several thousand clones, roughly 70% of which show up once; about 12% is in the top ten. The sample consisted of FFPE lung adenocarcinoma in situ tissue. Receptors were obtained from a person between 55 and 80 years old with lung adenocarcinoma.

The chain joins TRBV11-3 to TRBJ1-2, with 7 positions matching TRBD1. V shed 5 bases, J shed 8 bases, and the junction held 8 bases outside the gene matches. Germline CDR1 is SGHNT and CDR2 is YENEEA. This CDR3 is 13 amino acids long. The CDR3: CASSVTTGIGYTF. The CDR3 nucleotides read TGTGCCAGCAGCGTGACGACAGGGATCGGCTACACCTTC.

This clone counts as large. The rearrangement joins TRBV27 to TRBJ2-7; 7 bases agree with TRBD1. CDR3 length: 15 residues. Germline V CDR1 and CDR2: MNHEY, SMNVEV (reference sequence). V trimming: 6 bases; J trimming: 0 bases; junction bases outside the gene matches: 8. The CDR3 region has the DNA TGTGCCAGCAGCGCGGAGACAGGGAGCTCCTACGAGCAGTACTTC. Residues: CASSAETGSSYEQYF.

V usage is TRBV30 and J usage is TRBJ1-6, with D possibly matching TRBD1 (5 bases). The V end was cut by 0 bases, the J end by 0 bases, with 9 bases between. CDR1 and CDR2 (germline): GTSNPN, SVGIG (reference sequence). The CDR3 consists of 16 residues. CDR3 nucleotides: TGTGCCTGGAGTGTTTGGGACCCCTCCTATAATTCACCCCTCCACTTT. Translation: CAWSVWDPSYNSPLHF. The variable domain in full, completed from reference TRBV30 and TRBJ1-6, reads SQTIHQWPATLVQPVGSPLSLECTVEGTSNPNLYWYRQAAGRGLQLLFYSVGIGQISSEVPQNLSASRPQDRQFILSSKKLLLSDSGFYLCAWSVWDPSYNSPLHFGNGTRLTVT.

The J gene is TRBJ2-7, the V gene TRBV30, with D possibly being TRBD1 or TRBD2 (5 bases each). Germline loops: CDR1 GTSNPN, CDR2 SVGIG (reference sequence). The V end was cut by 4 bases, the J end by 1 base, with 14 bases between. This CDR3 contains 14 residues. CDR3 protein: CAWTRQWESYEQYF. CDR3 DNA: TGTGCCTGGACACGACAGTGGGAGTCCTACGAGCAGTACTTC.

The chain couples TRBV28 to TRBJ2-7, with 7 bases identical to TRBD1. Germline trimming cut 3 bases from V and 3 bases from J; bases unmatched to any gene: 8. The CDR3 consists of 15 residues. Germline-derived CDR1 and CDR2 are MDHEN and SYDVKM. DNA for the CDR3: TGTGCCAGCAGTTTTGACAGGGAAGAAGGCTACGAGCAGTACTTC. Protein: CASSFDREEGYEQYF.

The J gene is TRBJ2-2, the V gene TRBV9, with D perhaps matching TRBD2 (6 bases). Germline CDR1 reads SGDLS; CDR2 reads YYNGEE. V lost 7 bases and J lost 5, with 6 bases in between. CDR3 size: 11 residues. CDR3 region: CASGGTGELFF. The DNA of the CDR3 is TGTGCCAGCGGAGGGACCGGGGAGCTGTTTTTT.

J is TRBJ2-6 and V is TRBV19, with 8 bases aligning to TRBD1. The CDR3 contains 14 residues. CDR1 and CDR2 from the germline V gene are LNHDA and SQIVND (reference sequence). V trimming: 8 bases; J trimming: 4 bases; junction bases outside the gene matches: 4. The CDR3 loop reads CASDRGAGANVLTF. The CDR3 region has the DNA TGTGCCAGTGACAGGGGAGCAGGGGCCAACGTCCTGACTTTC.

CDR3: CASSQDLTDQPQHF. The CDR3 DNA reads TGCGCCAGCAGCCAAGATCTTACGGATCAGCCCCAGCATTTT. The rearrangement links TRBV4-3 to TRBJ1-5; D is uncertain. The CDR3 has 14 amino acids. V lost 0 bases to trimming and J lost 5 bases, with 8 bases between them. From germline, CDR1 is LGHNA and CDR2 YSLEER.